These T cell receptor beta chains were read from a single sample in a study of a mutant IDH1 vaccine in newly diagnosed glioma. This table comes from immunoSEQ multiplex PCR, and its TCRdb copy is limited to in-frame clones, with some not included. The data show about 56,000 clones, about 87% seen once. Antigens of these TCRs are unknown. The sample consisted of PBMCs, taken from a glioma patient whose treatment included an IDH1 peptide vaccine. These receptors were collected from a man in his forties with glioma. Both conserved end residues are part of each CDR3. Each record gives: clone size, J gene, D gene, V gene, CDR3 protein, CDR3 DNA. A D gene is named only where the DNA matches it firmly. Clone size appears in some rows only: once, few, many, or a class for an expanded clone.

abundance: .; j_gene: TRBJ2-7; d_gene: .; v_gene: TRBV10-3; CDR3aa: CAISVRDTSSEQYF; CDR3nt: TGTGCCATCAGTGTTAGGGACACTAGTTCCGAGCAGTACTTC
abundance: .; j_gene: TRBJ2-7; d_gene: TRBD2; v_gene: TRBV10-3; CDR3aa: CAHGTSGVSYEQYF; CDR3nt: TGTGCCCACGGGACTAGCGGGGTCTCCTACGAGCAGTACTTC
abundance: .; j_gene: TRBJ2-2; d_gene: TRBD2; v_gene: TRBV7-2; CDR3aa: CASSSGLNTGELFF; CDR3nt: TGTGCCAGCAGCTCGGGACTAAACACCGGGGAGCTGTTTTTT
abundance: .; j_gene: TRBJ2-7; d_gene: .; v_gene: TRBV7-2; CDR3aa: CASSAHYEQYF; CDR3nt: TGTGCCAGCAGCGCCCACTACGAGCAGTACTTC
abundance: .; j_gene: TRBJ1-2; d_gene: .; v_gene: TRBV5-1; CDR3aa: CASSLRVQSRGYTF; CDR3nt: TGCGCCAGCAGCTTGCGGGTTCAATCTCGGGGCTACACCTTC
abundance: .; j_gene: TRBJ2-7; d_gene: TRBD2; v_gene: TRBV19; CDR3aa: CASSSSTSGSYEQYF; CDR3nt: TGTGCCAGTAGTTCATCGACTAGCGGGAGCTACGAGCAGTACTTC
abundance: .; j_gene: TRBJ1-2; d_gene: .; v_gene: TRBV6-1; CDR3aa: CASSDRVRLGYTF; CDR3nt: TGTGCCAGCAGTGATCGAGTCCGCCTGGGCTACACCTTC
abundance: .; j_gene: TRBJ1-2; d_gene: TRBD1; v_gene: TRBV10-1; CDR3aa: CASQSGTGDYGYTF; CDR3nt: TGCGCCAGCCAATCCGGGACAGGTGACTATGGCTACACCTTC
abundance: few; j_gene: TRBJ2-2; d_gene: TRBD2; v_gene: TRBV5-4; CDR3aa: CASSRFSGSSGELFF; CDR3nt: TGTGCCAGCAGTCGGTTTAGCGGGAGTTCCGGGGAGCTGTTTTTT
abundance: once; j_gene: TRBJ2-7; d_gene: TRBD2; v_gene: TRBV7-6; CDR3aa: CASSLSPAGDPNEQYF; CDR3nt: TGTGCCAGCAGCTTAAGTCCAGCGGGAGATCCCAACGAGCAGTACTTC
abundance: once; j_gene: TRBJ2-5; d_gene: TRBD2; v_gene: TRBV5-4; CDR3aa: CASSLPSGPTQETQYF; CDR3nt: TGTGCCAGCAGCTTGCCTAGCGGCCCCACCCAAGAGACCCAGTACTTC
abundance: .; j_gene: TRBJ2-1; d_gene: .; v_gene: TRBV18; CDR3aa: CASSPEGTQSSYNEQFF; CDR3nt: TGTGCCAGCTCACCCGAAGGGACCCAGAGCTCCTACAATGAGCAGTTCTTC
abundance: .; j_gene: TRBJ1-2; d_gene: TRBD1; v_gene: TRBV5-1; CDR3aa: CASSGGGATYGYTF; CDR3nt: TGCGCCAGCAGCGGAGGGGGCGCGACCTATGGCTACACCTTC
abundance: .; j_gene: TRBJ1-5; d_gene: .; v_gene: TRBV7-8; CDR3aa: CASSRGDRPQHF; CDR3nt: TGTGCCAGCAGCAGGGGGGATCGGCCCCAGCATTTT
abundance: .; j_gene: TRBJ2-4; d_gene: TRBD1; v_gene: TRBV18; CDR3aa: CASSPTGGKNIQYF; CDR3nt: TGTGCCAGCTCCCCGACAGGGGGCAAAAACATTCAGTACTTC
abundance: .; j_gene: TRBJ2-5; d_gene: .; v_gene: TRBV7-9; CDR3aa: CASSTTGTPGAQYF; CDR3nt: TGTGCCAGCAGCACCACCGGGACACCCGGAGCCCAGTACTTC
abundance: .; j_gene: TRBJ2-1; d_gene: .; v_gene: TRBV5-4; CDR3aa: CASSFHNEQFF; CDR3nt: TGTGCCAGCTCCTTCCACAATGAGCAGTTCTTC
abundance: once; j_gene: TRBJ2-5; d_gene: .; v_gene: TRBV19; CDR3aa: CASANRGETQYF; CDR3nt: TGTGCCAGTGCGAACCGTGGGGAGACCCAGTACTTC
abundance: .; j_gene: TRBJ2-7; d_gene: TRBD2; v_gene: TRBV9; CDR3aa: CASSETSGLATEQYF; CDR3nt: TGTGCCAGCAGCGAAACCTCGGGACTAGCAACAGAGCAGTACTTC
abundance: .; j_gene: TRBJ2-7; d_gene: TRBD2; v_gene: TRBV18; CDR3aa: CASSMTSGPYEQYF; CDR3nt: TGTGCCAGCTCAATGACTAGCGGTCCCTACGAGCAGTACTTC
abundance: .; j_gene: TRBJ1-2; d_gene: .; v_gene: TRBV29-1; CDR3aa: CSVGEGYTF; CDR3nt: TGCAGCGTGGGGGAAGGCTACACCTTC
abundance: few; j_gene: TRBJ2-7; d_gene: TRBD2; v_gene: TRBV6-5; CDR3aa: CASRRRLADAYEQYF; CDR3nt: TGTGCCAGCAGGCGGAGGCTAGCGGACGCCTACGAGCAGTACTTC
abundance: .; j_gene: TRBJ2-3; d_gene: .; v_gene: TRBV5-6; CDR3aa: CASSIYDTGEVDTQYF; CDR3nt: TGTGCCAGCAGCATATACGACACGGGGGAAGTAGATACGCAGTATTTT
abundance: .; j_gene: TRBJ2-7; d_gene: .; v_gene: TRBV7-9; CDR3aa: CASSLSPMWEQYF; CDR3nt: TGTGCCAGCAGCTTAAGCCCAATGTGGGAGCAGTACTTC
abundance: .; j_gene: TRBJ1-2; d_gene: .; v_gene: TRBV14; CDR3aa: CASSQGRGLPYYGYTF; CDR3nt: TGTGCCAGCAGCCAAGGTCGGGGGCTCCCCTACTATGGCTACACCTTC
abundance: once; j_gene: TRBJ2-7; d_gene: TRBD2; v_gene: TRBV7-2; CDR3aa: CASSLRGLAGYEQYF; CDR3nt: TGTGCCAGCAGCCTCCGGGGACTAGCGGGATACGAGCAGTACTTC
abundance: few; j_gene: TRBJ2-5; d_gene: TRBD2; v_gene: TRBV6-5; CDR3aa: CASRPELAGAETQYF; CDR3nt: TGTGCCAGCAGACCCGAACTAGCGGGAGCAGAGACCCAGTACTTC
abundance: .; j_gene: TRBJ1-2; d_gene: .; v_gene: TRBV6-1; CDR3aa: CASSVVTLYTF; CDR3nt: TGTGCCAGCAGTGTCGTGACCTTATACACCTTC
abundance: .; j_gene: TRBJ2-2; d_gene: .; v_gene: TRBV5-1; CDR3aa: CASSLYDSPTGELFF; CDR3nt: TGCGCCAGCAGCTTGTATGACAGCCCTACCGGGGAGCTGTTTTTT
abundance: .; j_gene: TRBJ2-4; d_gene: .; v_gene: TRBV15; CDR3aa: CATSRAAGVNIQYF; CDR3nt: TGTGCCACCAGCAGGGCGGCAGGGGTAAACATTCAGTACTTC
abundance: .; j_gene: TRBJ2-5; d_gene: TRBD2; v_gene: TRBV9; CDR3aa: CASSVSSGDQETQYF; CDR3nt: TGTGCCAGCAGCGTTTCTAGCGGGGATCAAGAGACCCAGTACTTC
abundance: .; j_gene: TRBJ2-1; d_gene: .; v_gene: TRBV20-1; CDR3aa: CSANYYNEQFF; CDR3nt: TGCAGTGCCAATTACTACAATGAGCAGTTCTTC
abundance: few; j_gene: TRBJ2-7; d_gene: .; v_gene: TRBV6-5; CDR3aa: CASSLGYRRDEQYF; CDR3nt: TGTGCCAGCAGTTTGGGCTACCGCAGGGACGAGCAGTACTTC
abundance: once; j_gene: TRBJ2-7; d_gene: .; v_gene: TRBV5-6; CDR3aa: CASSLESGYEQYF; CDR3nt: TGTGCCAGCAGCTTGGAGTCAGGCTACGAGCAGTACTTC
abundance: .; j_gene: TRBJ1-1; d_gene: TRBD1; v_gene: TRBV6-1; CDR3aa: CASSGGTAMNTEAFF; CDR3nt: TGTGCCAGCAGTGGTGGGACAGCTATGAACACTGAAGCTTTCTTT
abundance: .; j_gene: TRBJ2-2; d_gene: .; v_gene: TRBV2; CDR3aa: CASSERDNTGELFF; CDR3nt: TGTGCCAGCAGTGAAAGGGACAACACCGGGGAGCTGTTTTTT
abundance: .; j_gene: TRBJ2-3; d_gene: TRBD2; v_gene: TRBV4-2; CDR3aa: CASSPKKVGLAGVEDTQYF; CDR3nt: TGTGCCAGCAGCCCTAAAAAAGTGGGACTAGCGGGAGTGGAAGATACGCAGTATTTT
abundance: .; j_gene: TRBJ2-7; d_gene: .; v_gene: TRBV13; CDR3aa: CASSLKGTLSYEQYF; CDR3nt: TGTGCCAGCAGCTTAAAGGGGACTCTCTCCTACGAGCAGTACTTC
abundance: .; j_gene: TRBJ2-7; d_gene: TRBD1; v_gene: TRBV19; CDR3aa: CASSDSGTGAYEQYF; CDR3nt: TGTGCCAGTAGTGACTCCGGGACAGGGGCCTACGAGCAGTACTTC
abundance: .; j_gene: TRBJ2-1; d_gene: TRBD1; v_gene: TRBV2; CDR3aa: CASSGRQGSSYNEQFF; CDR3nt: TGTGCCAGCAGTGGACGACAGGGGTCCTCCTACAATGAGCAGTTCTTC
abundance: .; j_gene: TRBJ2-7; d_gene: .; v_gene: TRBV6-1; CDR3aa: CASGSYEQYF; CDR3nt: TGTGCCAGCGGTTCCTACGAGCAGTACTTC
abundance: .; j_gene: TRBJ2-4; d_gene: .; v_gene: TRBV29-1; CDR3aa: CSVTGYLAKNIQYF; CDR3nt: TGCAGCGTTACCGGCTACTTAGCCAAAAACATTCAGTACTTC
abundance: .; j_gene: TRBJ2-2; d_gene: TRBD2; v_gene: TRBV7-9; CDR3aa: CASSPTTAGGPTGELFF; CDR3nt: TGTGCCAGCAGCCCCACGACGGCGGGAGGGCCAACCGGGGAGCTGTTTTTT
abundance: once; j_gene: TRBJ1-4; d_gene: .; v_gene: TRBV12-5; CDR3aa: CASGPRSRRLLLSNEKLFF; CDR3nt: TGTGCTAGTGGTCCCCGTTCCCGCCGTTTACTGCTCTCTAATGAAAAACTGTTTTTT
abundance: .; j_gene: TRBJ2-1; d_gene: .; v_gene: TRBV19; CDR3aa: CASSSEGPHEQFF; CDR3nt: TGTGCCAGTAGTTCGGAGGGCCCCCATGAGCAGTTCTTC
abundance: .; j_gene: TRBJ1-1; d_gene: .; v_gene: TRBV5-1; CDR3aa: CASSLGRIAGAYTEAFF; CDR3nt: TGCGCCAGCAGCTTGGGACGGATTGCAGGGGCGTACACTGAAGCTTTCTTT
abundance: .; j_gene: TRBJ1-2; d_gene: .; v_gene: TRBV7-9; CDR3aa: CASSFGEPEHYGYTF; CDR3nt: TGTGCCAGCAGCTTTGGGGAGCCCGAACATTATGGCTACACCTTC
abundance: .; j_gene: TRBJ2-7; d_gene: TRBD2; v_gene: TRBV9; CDR3aa: CASSAERESSSYEQYF; CDR3nt: TGTGCCAGCAGCGCCGAGCGGGAGTCGTCCTCCTACGAGCAGTACTTC
abundance: .; j_gene: TRBJ2-5; d_gene: .; v_gene: TRBV4-2; CDR3aa: CASSQGDFPETQYF; CDR3nt: TGTGCCAGCAGCCAAGGGGATTTCCCGGAGACCCAGTACTTC
abundance: once; j_gene: TRBJ2-5; d_gene: TRBD2; v_gene: TRBV7-9; CDR3aa: CASSLERGQETQYF; CDR3nt: TGTGCCAGCAGCTTAGAGCGGGGACAAGAGACCCAGTACTTC
abundance: .; j_gene: TRBJ2-2; d_gene: TRBD2; v_gene: TRBV4-1; CDR3aa: CASSQEGTSGKGELFF; CDR3nt: TGCGCCAGCAGCCAAGAAGGGACTAGCGGGAAAGGGGAGCTGTTTTTT
abundance: .; j_gene: TRBJ1-4; d_gene: .; v_gene: TRBV6-6; CDR3aa: CASSYSRIEKLFF; CDR3nt: TGTGCCAGCAGTTACTCCAGAATTGAAAAACTGTTTTTT
abundance: .; j_gene: TRBJ2-2; d_gene: .; v_gene: TRBV29-1; CDR3aa: CSVLGREFGELFF; CDR3nt: TGCAGCGTATTGGGGCGGGAATTCGGGGAGCTGTTTTTT
abundance: .; j_gene: TRBJ2-7; d_gene: TRBD1; v_gene: TRBV27; CDR3aa: CASSLTGTYEQYF; CDR3nt: TGTGCCAGCAGTCTGACAGGGACCTACGAGCAGTACTTC